These T cell receptor beta chains were read from a single sample in a study of cytomegalovirus exposure and HLA in healthy donors. Generated by immunoSEQ multiplex PCR, the TCRdb table keeps only in-frame clones and is missing some. The profile covers over 150,000 clones, with 75% to 85% appearing a single time and roughly 0.7% taken by the ten largest. The sample taken for sequencing was PBMCs. The receptors shown here come from a boy between 10 and 17 years old in good health and CMV-seronegative. Both conserved end residues are part of each CDR3. A D gene is named only where the DNA matches it firmly. Rows give clone size only sometimes, using once, few, many, or a class for an expanded clone.

TRBD1	TRBJ1-2	once	TRBV29-1	CSVGWDRHGYTF	TGCAGCGTTGGTTGGGACAGGCATGGCTACACCTTC
TRBD1	TRBJ1-1	few	TRBV30	CAWSLGQGASAFF	TGTGCCTGGAGCTTGGGACAGGGGGCATCGGCTTTCTTT
NA	TRBJ1-1	NA	TRBV18	CASSPSGGTEAFF	TGTGCCAGCTCACCTTCGGGGGGGACTGAAGCTTTCTTT
NA	TRBJ2-5	once	TRBV4-3	CASSQDLTGYGETQYF	TGCGCCAGCAGCCAAGATCTGACAGGCTACGGGGAGACCCAGTACTTC
TRBD1	TRBJ1-2	NA	TRBV19	CASRTGTATNYGYTF	TGTGCCAGTAGGACCGGGACAGCAACTAACTATGGCTACACCTTC
TRBD1	TRBJ1-2	NA	TRBV15	CATSRDQRQGVIYGYTF	TGTGCCACCAGCAGAGATCAAAGACAGGGGGTTATCTATGGCTACACCTTC
NA	TRBJ2-2	NA	TRBV19	CASSIVRNTGELFF	TGTGCCAGTAGTATAGTCAGGAACACCGGGGAGCTGTTTTTT
NA	TRBJ2-1	NA	TRBV7-2	CASSSSHEQFF	TGTGCCAGCAGCTCCTCCCATGAGCAGTTCTTC
TRBD1	TRBJ2-7	NA	TRBV13	CVSSLLGQGALEQYF	TGTGTCAGCAGCTTACTAGGACAGGGGGCTCTCGAGCAGTACTTC
NA	TRBJ2-1	NA	TRBV14	CASSQDLASDEQFF	TGTGCCAGCAGCCAAGATCTGGCTAGCGATGAGCAGTTCTTC
TRBD2	TRBJ2-5	few	TRBV27	CASSSLTSPQETQYF	TGTGCCAGCAGTTCCTTGACTAGCCCGCAAGAGACCCAGTACTTC
NA	TRBJ1-2	NA	TRBV5-1	CASSIGTLVYGYTF	TGCGCCAGCAGCATCGGGACTTTGGTCTATGGCTACACCTTC
NA	TRBJ2-7	NA	TRBV4-1	CASSQAPRETYEQYF	TGCGCCAGCAGCCAAGCCCCACGGGAGACCTACGAGCAGTACTTC
TRBD2	TRBJ2-1	NA	TRBV27	CASSLISGSYNEQFF	TGTGCCAGCAGTTTAATAAGCGGGAGCTACAATGAGCAGTTCTTC
TRBD1	TRBJ2-7	NA	TRBV18	CASSRRAPGTDYEQYF	TGTGCCAGCTCACGTAGAGCACCCGGGACAGACTACGAGCAGTACTTC
NA	TRBJ1-2	NA	TRBV5-4	CASSPDSYGYTF	TGTGCCAGCAGCCCCGACAGCTATGGCTACACCTTC
TRBD1	TRBJ1-2	NA	TRBV27	CAGSEQGGGYTF	TGTGCCGGCAGCGAGCAGGGGGGTGGCTACACCTTC
TRBD1	TRBJ1-2	NA	TRBV30	CAWSVLKRTGIGGYTF	TGTGCCTGGAGTGTCCTCAAACGGACAGGGATTGGTGGCTACACCTTC
NA	TRBJ1-2	NA	TRBV5-4	CASSFGGVNYGYTF	TGTGCCAGCAGCTTCGGGGGAGTCAACTATGGCTACACCTTC
NA	TRBJ1-1	NA	TRBV6-6	CASSSVRGSETEAFF	TGTGCCAGCAGTTCCGTACGGGGGTCGGAAACTGAAGCTTTCTTT
NA	TRBJ1-1	NA	TRBV7-8	CASSKERSTEAFF	TGTGCCAGCAGCAAAGAAAGGAGCACTGAAGCTTTCTTT
NA	TRBJ1-1	NA	TRBV18	CASSPVATGTTEAFF	TGTGCCAGCTCACCGGTCGCCACAGGGACCACTGAAGCTTTCTTT
TRBD1	TRBJ2-2	few	TRBV5-1	CASKGQGNPGELFF	TGCGCCAGCAAGGGACAGGGAAATCCCGGGGAGCTGTTTTTT
TRBD1	TRBJ2-2	NA	TRBV5-1	CASSWSGQGPGGELFF	TGCGCCAGCAGCTGGAGCGGACAGGGTCCTGGCGGGGAGCTGTTTTTT
TRBD1	TRBJ2-5	NA	TRBV9	CASSERQGRRETQYF	TGTGCCAGCAGCGAGCGACAGGGGCGGAGGGAGACCCAGTACTTC
NA	TRBJ1-5	NA	TRBV4-1	CASSQVGGDGNQPQHF	TGCGCCAGCAGCCAAGTGGGGGGAGACGGCAATCAGCCCCAGCATTTT
NA	TRBJ1-5	NA	TRBV27	CASSMRGNQPQHF	TGTGCCAGCAGTATGAGAGGCAATCAGCCCCAGCATTTT
TRBD2	TRBJ2-5	NA	TRBV5-1	CASSTEPSGVQETQYF	TGCGCCAGCAGTACGGAACCTAGCGGGGTCCAAGAGACCCAGTACTTC
TRBD2	TRBJ2-3	NA	TRBV4-2	CASSQDSGRAEGDTQYF	TGTGCCAGCAGCCAAGACTCCGGGAGGGCCGAAGGAGATACGCAGTATTTT
TRBD2	TRBJ2-7	NA	TRBV28	CASSPGGFTLAGGPPSYEQYF	TGTGCCAGCAGTCCCGGTGGGTTCACCCTAGCGGGAGGGCCTCCCTCCTACGAGCAGTACTTC
NA	TRBJ1-1	NA	TRBV7-9	CASSFDRLNTEAFF	TGTGCCAGCAGCTTTGACAGGCTGAACACTGAAGCTTTCTTT
NA	TRBJ2-7	NA	TRBV11-2	CASSLEFGGSYEQYF	TGTGCCAGCAGCTTAGAATTCGGGGGCTCCTACGAGCAGTACTTC
NA	TRBJ2-3	once	TRBV7-8	CASSLGGPGDTQYF	TGTGCCAGCAGCTTAGGAGGTCCGGGGGATACGCAGTATTTT
TRBD1	TRBJ1-6	NA	TRBV9	CASSVTGVPNSPLHF	TGTGCCAGCAGCGTAACAGGGGTCCCTAATTCACCCCTCCACTTT
TRBD2	TRBJ2-5	NA	TRBV2	CASTYTSGAETQYF	TGTGCCAGCACCTACACTAGCGGGGCGGAGACCCAGTACTTC
TRBD1	TRBJ2-3	once	TRBV9	CASSVEGTVDTDTQYF	TGTGCCAGCAGCGTAGAGGGGACAGTTGACACAGATACGCAGTATTTT
NA	TRBJ1-5	NA	TRBV5-5	CASSAVRGPGQPQHF	TGTGCCAGCAGCGCTGTCAGAGGGCCCGGCCAGCCCCAGCATTTT
NA	TRBJ2-7	once	TRBV7-2	CASSLDPLGYEQYF	TGTGCCAGCAGCTTAGATCCCCTCGGCTACGAGCAGTACTTC
NA	TRBJ1-1	NA	TRBV27	CASSLVSGSTEAFF	TGTGCCAGCAGTCTTGTAAGTGGGAGCACTGAAGCTTTCTTT
TRBD2	TRBJ2-7	NA	TRBV7-9	CASSLAGTTGGGQYF	TGTGCCAGCAGCTTAGCGGGGACTACCGGTGGAGGGCAGTACTTC
NA	TRBJ2-3	NA	TRBV7-6	CASSGLGYTDTQYF	TGTGCCAGCAGCGGACTGGGGTACACAGATACGCAGTATTTT
NA	TRBJ1-2	NA	TRBV4-3	CASSQVARGRANYGYTF	TGCGCCAGCAGCCAAGTCGCCCGAGGCCGAGCTAACTATGGCTACACCTTC
NA	TRBJ1-1	once	TRBV10-3	CAISEGYRANTEAFF	TGTGCCATCAGTGAAGGGTACAGGGCGAACACTGAAGCTTTCTTT
NA	TRBJ1-1	NA	TRBV2	CASSDGRMDTEAFF	TGTGCCAGCAGTGATGGGAGGATGGACACTGAAGCTTTCTTT
NA	TRBJ2-3	few	TRBV11-2	CASSLWAGGNSDTQYF	TGTGCCAGCAGCTTATGGGCAGGCGGGAACTCAGATACGCAGTATTTT
NA	TRBJ1-1	NA	TRBV18	CASSLKQDPTEAFF	TGTGCCAGCTCCCTCAAACAGGACCCCACTGAAGCTTTCTTT
NA	TRBJ2-3	NA	TRBV19	CASSIVPVPPADTQYF	TGTGCCAGTAGTATAGTTCCGGTCCCCCCCGCAGATACGCAGTATTTT
TRBD2	TRBJ2-7	NA	TRBV18	CASSPGLGLYEQYF	TGTGCCAGCTCACCGGGACTAGGGCTCTACGAGCAGTACTTC
NA	TRBJ1-3	NA	TRBV15	CATSRDRGVSSGNTIYF	TGTGCCACCAGCAGAGATCGGGGGGTAAGCTCTGGAAACACCATATATTTT
TRBD1	TRBJ2-6	once	TRBV7-9	CASSRTGTSSGANVLTF	TGTGCCAGCAGCCGGACAGGGACTTCCTCTGGGGCCAACGTCCTGACTTTC
NA	TRBJ1-5	NA	TRBV18	CASSREGEQPQHF	TGTGCCAGCTCACGAGAGGGAGAACAGCCCCAGCATTTT
NA	TRBJ1-2	few	TRBV4-2	CASSQDYPRGYGYTF	TGTGCCAGCAGCCAAGATTATCCCAGGGGCTATGGCTACACCTTC
TRBD2	TRBJ2-7	NA	TRBV4-2	CASSQDSGNVYEQYF	TGTGCCAGCAGCCAAGATAGCGGGAATGTATACGAGCAGTACTTC